The 12 T cell receptor beta chains reported below all come from one sample, sequenced in a study of vaccination effects on CD4 cells after COVID-19. Under the ViraFEST assay, PBMC were stimulated with viral peptide pools so that antigen-specific CD4+ T cells expanded. Sequencing was performed afterwards. CD4+ T cells were isolated after 10 days of culture. This person caught SARS-CoV-2 sometime from March to December 2020, and PCR testing confirmed the infection. No antigen is known for these receptors. The repertoire was sequenced with immunoSEQ multiplex PCR; TCRdb's copy has only in-frame clones and lacks some. Among around 46,000 clones listed, around 66% were seen once. Material: CD4+ T cells from PBMCs cultured with a peptide pool, obtained before COVID-19 vaccination. The receptors were gathered from a human donor who had a prior SARS-CoV-2 infection.

This clone was seen just once. The chain joins TRBV5-1 to TRBJ1-2, with D unresolved. V lost 4 bases and J lost 2, with 18 bases in between. The CDR3 covers 16 residues. Germline CDR1 and CDR2: SGHRS and YFSETQ. This chain's CDR3 is CASSRNTGSPNYGYTF. CDR3 in DNA: TGCGCCAGCAGCAGAAATACCGGGAGCCCCAACTATGGCTACACCTTC.

This chain connects TRBV5-5 to TRBJ2-2, with TRBD2 matching 11 bases. The V gene end was trimmed by 4 bases and the J gene end by 8 bases; junction bases not matched to a gene: 4. The CDR3 extends over 14 amino acids. CDR1 and CDR2 (germline): SGHKS, YYEKEE (reference sequence). CDR3 sequence (DNA): TGTGCCAGCAGCCCGAGGACTAGCGGGGGGGAGCTGTTTTTT. Amino acid sequence: CASSPRTSGGELFF.

The CDR3 region has the DNA TGTGCCACCGGGGATCGACTGGACGGGGGGGAGACCCAGTACTTC. It translates to CATGDRLDGGETQYF. This chain links TRBV5-4 with TRBJ2-5, with 7 bases identical to TRBD2. Per the germline V gene, CDR1 is SGHNT and CDR2 is YYREEE (reference sequence). There are 15 residues in the CDR3. V lost 9 bases to trimming and J lost 5 bases; unmatched junction nucleotides: 16.

The chain carries TRBV5-1 and TRBJ2-1; the D gene is possibly TRBD2 (6 bases). The CDR3 contains 17 residues. The germline CDR1 and CDR2 sequences are SGHRS and YFSETQ. Trimming took 4 bases from V and 0 from J, leaving 17 bases between them. CDR3 protein: CASSRTGTQSSYNEQFF. The CDR3 nucleotides are TGCGCCAGCAGCAGAACCGGGACTCAGAGCTCCTACAATGAGCAGTTCTTC. Full variable domain (rest looked up from reference TRBV5-1 and TRBJ2-1): KAGVTQTPRYLIKTRGQQVTLSCSPISGHRSVSWYQQTPGQGLQFLFEYFSETQRNKGNFPGRFSGRQFSNSRSEMNVSTLELGDSALYLCASSRTGTQSSYNEQFFGPGTRLTVL.

This clone was counted between two and nine times. The chain employs TRBV27 and TRBJ2-1; D ambiguous. The CDR3 extends over 13 amino acids. Germline assignment: CDR1 MNHEY and CDR2 SMNVEV (reference sequence). Trimming cost V 2 bases and J 12 bases, with 14 bases left between them. CDR3 in amino acids: CASSLRSGIGQFF. The CDR3 DNA reads TGTGCCAGCAGTTTAAGGTCTGGGATCGGGCAGTTCTTC.

This chain connects TRBV5-1 to TRBJ2-2; tentatively, D is TRBD1 (6 bases). V lost 4 bases and J 2 bases, leaving 15 bases between the germline ends. Germline assignment: CDR1 SGHRS and CDR2 YFSETQ. This CDR3 spans 16 amino acids. CDR3 in amino acids: CASSQWAGTNTGELFF. CDR3 nucleotide sequence: TGCGCCAGCAGCCAATGGGCAGGGACAAACACCGGGGAGCTGTTTTTT.

This clone was detected only once. The rearrangement uses TRBV11-3 and TRBJ2-1; D gene uncertain. Germline CDR1 SGHNT, CDR2 YENEEA. V lost 1 base and J 4 bases, leaving 8 bases between the germline ends. The CDR3 loop spans 14 amino acids. CDR3 in DNA: TGTGCCAGCAGCTTAGCGGCCACATACAATGAGCAGTTCTTC. As protein: CASSLAATYNEQFF.

This chain connects TRBV2 to TRBJ2-7; maybe TRBD2 (5 bases). Germline V gene lookup returns CDR1 SNHLY and CDR2 FYNNEI. CDR3 length equals 14 residues. Trimming removed 6 bases at V and 4 bases at J, with 16 bases between. The CDR3 loop is CASSYGSNRYEQYF. CDR3 coding DNA: TGTGCCAGCAGCTATGGGAGTAATAGGTACGAGCAGTACTTC. Variable domain in full (rest from reference TRBV2 and TRBJ2-7): EPEVTQTPSHQVTQMGQEVILRCVPISNHLYFYWYRQILGQKVEFLVSFYNNEISEKSEIFDDQFSVERPDGSNFTLKIRSTKLEDSAMYFCASSYGSNRYEQYFGPGTRLTVT.

The rearrangement uses TRBV21-1 and TRBJ2-3; TRBD2, as called in the table, went unchecked against the DNA. TRBV21-1 is a pseudogene segment. The CDR3 contains 22 residues. The CDR3 here is CASSKYGSRGTSGGAGTDTQYF. CDR3 bases: TGTGCCAGCAGCAAATATGGAAGCCGGGGGACTAGCGGGGGGGCTGGCACAGATACGCAGTATTTT.

The rearrangement joins TRBV20-1 to TRBJ1-2; tentative D call: TRBD1 (5 bases). The CDR3 totals 14 residues. Trimming cost V 3 bases and J 2 bases, with 13 bases left between them. Germline V gene data show CDR1 as DFQATT and CDR2 as SNEGSKA (reference sequence). CDR3 region: CSASSPTDNYGYTF. The DNA for the CDR3 is TGCAGTGCTAGTAGCCCGACAGACAACTATGGCTACACCTTC.

This clone was found once. The chain couples TRBV9 to TRBJ2-1, with 12 bases identical to TRBD2. V dropped 0 bases and J dropped 4; count of bases not matched to a gene: 11. CDR1 and CDR2 (germline): SGDLS, YYNGEE. This CDR3 is 19 amino acids long. This CDR3 reads CASSVGTETGLAGYNEQFF. CDR3 coding DNA: TGTGCCAGCAGCGTAGGGACAGAAACCGGACTAGCGGGATACAATGAGCAGTTCTTC.

This clone was recorded a few times. The gene calls are TRBV2 and TRBJ1-5, with no clear D. V was trimmed by 5 bases and J by 4 bases, leaving 12 bases between them. This CDR3 is 14 amino acids long. CDR1 and CDR2 from the germline V gene are SNHLY and FYNNEI. The CDR3 here is CASSFGRVNQPQHF. CDR3 bases: TGTGCCAGCAGTTTCGGTAGAGTTAATCAGCCCCAGCATTTT.